A single sample is the source of the 6 T cell receptor beta chains below, sequenced in a study of post-analysis software for immune sequencing data. Whole-study findings and limits: About five TRBV segments appeared more often in patients than in controls, and TRBV5-6, TRBV5-1 and TRBV20-1 were among these.

These receptors are not linked to any known antigen. Libraries were made from TCR beta cDNA, and they carried unique molecular identifiers. A single record per CDR3 protein comes from TCRdb applying MiXCR to the PCR reads. The sample holds hundreds of thousands of distinct CDR3 sequences, around 53% seen once. Sequencing input: blood. These receptors all come from a girl aged 5-17 years with multiple sclerosis.

In this sample, this clonotype turned up a few times. The gene calls are TRBV27 and TRBJ2-1; 9 bases agree with TRBD1. The CDR3 consists of 14 residues. The V and J ends lost 2 bases and 6 bases, in that order; junction bases with no gene match: 2. Germline V lookup: CDR1 MNHEY, CDR2 SMNVEV (reference sequence). DNA for the CDR3: TGTGCCAGCAGTTTAGGGACAGGGTTCAATGAGCAGTTCTTC. This gives the protein CASSLGTGFNEQFF.

This clonotype came up a few times. The chain combines TRBV5-1 with TRBJ2-1; D remains ambiguous. V lost 0 bases, J lost 0 bases, and 7 bases lay in between. Germline V lookup: CDR1 SGHRS, CDR2 YFSETQ. The CDR3 runs 15 residues. The CDR3 DNA is TGCGCCAGCAGCTTGGCCTGGAGCTCCTACAATGAGCAGTTCTTC. It encodes CASSLAWSSYNEQFF.

The chain couples TRBV7-8 to TRBJ2-6; 7 bases agree with TRBD1. The CDR3 contains 22 residues. The junction had 20 bases not matched to a gene; V was cut back by 0 bases and J by 3 bases. CDR1 and CDR2 from the germline V gene are SGHVS and FQNEAQ. CDR3 in DNA: TGTGCCAGCAGCTTAGCGCCGAAGAGTTTACCGGGACAGCCCTTTGGGGCCAACGTCCTGACTTTC. Its translation is CASSLAPKSLPGQPFGANVLTF.

The chain combines TRBV12-5 with TRBJ1-5; 7 bases are shared with TRBD1. The germline V gene has CDR1 LGHNT and CDR2 FRNRAP. J lost 2 bases, V lost 7 bases, and 8 bases had no gene match. CDR3 length equals 15 residues. CDR3 in amino acids: CASATTGLGNQPQHF. The DNA of the CDR3 is TGTGCTAGTGCCACGACAGGGCTCGGCAATCAGCCCCAGCATTTT.

The sample holds one count of this clonotype. The chain recombines TRBV10-3 with TRBJ1-2, with D unclear. This CDR3 region has 17 residues. Trimming removed 6 bases at V and 9 bases at J, with 29 bases between. The germline V gene has CDR1 ENHRY and CDR2 SYGVKD. The CDR3 DNA reads as TGTGCCATCAGCCCTGAGGGTAGGGCCCACAACGAGGAGAGCTACACCTTC. Translated, it gives CAISPEGRAHNEESYTF.

CDR3 loop: CASSLERGALDEQFF. CDR3 DNA: TGCGCCAGCAGCTTGGAGCGGGGGGCATTGGATGAGCAGTTCTTC. The V gene is TRBV5-1, the J gene TRBJ2-1; 9 nucleotides line up with TRBD2. Unmatched junction bases numbered 6, after V lost 0 bases and J lost 8 bases. Germline-derived CDR1 and CDR2 are SGHRS and YFSETQ. This CDR3 is built from 15 residues.